This passage covers 3 T cell receptor beta chains from one sample sequenced in a study of OX40 agonist ivuxolimab in advanced cancers. This table comes from immunoSEQ multiplex PCR, and its TCRdb copy is limited to in-frame clones, with some not included. The sample holds under 100,000 clones, about 90% seen once. Sequenced material: CD4+ or CD8+ T cells sorted from blood, taken in a trial of the OX40 agonist ivuxolimab. These receptors were obtained from an adult with an advanced solid tumor such as melanoma, head and neck, liver or kidney cancer.

The V gene is TRBV15, the J gene TRBJ2-2; 12 bases are a match to TRBD2. Germline assignment: CDR1 LNHNV and CDR2 YYDKDF (reference sequence). The J segment lost 0 bases and the V segment lost 0 bases, leaving 5 bases of the junction unmatched. This CDR3 has 19 residues. This CDR3 is CATSRELAGGYSNTGELFF. The CDR3 region has the DNA TGTGCCACCAGCAGAGAACTAGCGGGGGGCTACTCGAACACCGGGGAGCTGTTTTTT.

The CDR3 region is CASVGSYNSPLHF. In nucleotides, the CDR3 is TGTGCTAGTGTGGGGTCCTATAATTCACCCCTCCACTTT. The chain combines TRBV12-5 with TRBJ1-6; D is ambiguous. The CDR3 loop spans 13 amino acids. The germline V gene encodes CDR1 LGHNT and CDR2 FRNRAP. V was pared by 7 bases and J by 1 base, with 5 bases between.

The V call is TRBV7-6, the J call TRBJ2-3; a weak D match, TRBD2 (5 bases). The CDR3 contains 16 residues. Trimming removed 1 base from V and 0 bases from J, with 11 bases in between. Germline lookup yields CDR1 SGHVS and CDR2 FNYEAQ. CDR3 in amino acids: CASSLGGGRSTDTQYF. The CDR3 DNA sequence: TGTGCCAGCAGCTTAGGTGGAGGCAGAAGCACAGATACGCAGTATTTT.